This T cell receptor beta chain was identified during a study of blood T cells in healthy people across ages. The authors ran a second PCR of about 6 to 11 cycles using a sample-barcoded 5' primer and a J-beta primer mix. MiXCR was run by TCRdb on the 5' RACE reads, yielding one entry per CDR3 protein. The data show about 570,000 distinct CDR3 sequences, with 25% to 30% seen just once and less than 20% held by the top ten. At least ten counts were recorded for this clonotype. The people who gave samples were healthy Caucasians from Russia, aged about 6 to 100. The specimen was blood. This receptor was identified in a woman between 65 and 79 years old in good health.

The CDR3 coding sequence is TGTGCCAGCAGCCCTTCCTCTGGAAACACCATATATTTT. Translation gives CASSPSSGNTIYF. This sequence joins TRBV7-2 and TRBJ1-3; no clear D. The germline V gene encodes CDR1 SGHTA and CDR2 FQGNSA. This CDR3 is built from 13 residues. Trimming left V 5 bases short and J 0 bases short, with 5 bases between.